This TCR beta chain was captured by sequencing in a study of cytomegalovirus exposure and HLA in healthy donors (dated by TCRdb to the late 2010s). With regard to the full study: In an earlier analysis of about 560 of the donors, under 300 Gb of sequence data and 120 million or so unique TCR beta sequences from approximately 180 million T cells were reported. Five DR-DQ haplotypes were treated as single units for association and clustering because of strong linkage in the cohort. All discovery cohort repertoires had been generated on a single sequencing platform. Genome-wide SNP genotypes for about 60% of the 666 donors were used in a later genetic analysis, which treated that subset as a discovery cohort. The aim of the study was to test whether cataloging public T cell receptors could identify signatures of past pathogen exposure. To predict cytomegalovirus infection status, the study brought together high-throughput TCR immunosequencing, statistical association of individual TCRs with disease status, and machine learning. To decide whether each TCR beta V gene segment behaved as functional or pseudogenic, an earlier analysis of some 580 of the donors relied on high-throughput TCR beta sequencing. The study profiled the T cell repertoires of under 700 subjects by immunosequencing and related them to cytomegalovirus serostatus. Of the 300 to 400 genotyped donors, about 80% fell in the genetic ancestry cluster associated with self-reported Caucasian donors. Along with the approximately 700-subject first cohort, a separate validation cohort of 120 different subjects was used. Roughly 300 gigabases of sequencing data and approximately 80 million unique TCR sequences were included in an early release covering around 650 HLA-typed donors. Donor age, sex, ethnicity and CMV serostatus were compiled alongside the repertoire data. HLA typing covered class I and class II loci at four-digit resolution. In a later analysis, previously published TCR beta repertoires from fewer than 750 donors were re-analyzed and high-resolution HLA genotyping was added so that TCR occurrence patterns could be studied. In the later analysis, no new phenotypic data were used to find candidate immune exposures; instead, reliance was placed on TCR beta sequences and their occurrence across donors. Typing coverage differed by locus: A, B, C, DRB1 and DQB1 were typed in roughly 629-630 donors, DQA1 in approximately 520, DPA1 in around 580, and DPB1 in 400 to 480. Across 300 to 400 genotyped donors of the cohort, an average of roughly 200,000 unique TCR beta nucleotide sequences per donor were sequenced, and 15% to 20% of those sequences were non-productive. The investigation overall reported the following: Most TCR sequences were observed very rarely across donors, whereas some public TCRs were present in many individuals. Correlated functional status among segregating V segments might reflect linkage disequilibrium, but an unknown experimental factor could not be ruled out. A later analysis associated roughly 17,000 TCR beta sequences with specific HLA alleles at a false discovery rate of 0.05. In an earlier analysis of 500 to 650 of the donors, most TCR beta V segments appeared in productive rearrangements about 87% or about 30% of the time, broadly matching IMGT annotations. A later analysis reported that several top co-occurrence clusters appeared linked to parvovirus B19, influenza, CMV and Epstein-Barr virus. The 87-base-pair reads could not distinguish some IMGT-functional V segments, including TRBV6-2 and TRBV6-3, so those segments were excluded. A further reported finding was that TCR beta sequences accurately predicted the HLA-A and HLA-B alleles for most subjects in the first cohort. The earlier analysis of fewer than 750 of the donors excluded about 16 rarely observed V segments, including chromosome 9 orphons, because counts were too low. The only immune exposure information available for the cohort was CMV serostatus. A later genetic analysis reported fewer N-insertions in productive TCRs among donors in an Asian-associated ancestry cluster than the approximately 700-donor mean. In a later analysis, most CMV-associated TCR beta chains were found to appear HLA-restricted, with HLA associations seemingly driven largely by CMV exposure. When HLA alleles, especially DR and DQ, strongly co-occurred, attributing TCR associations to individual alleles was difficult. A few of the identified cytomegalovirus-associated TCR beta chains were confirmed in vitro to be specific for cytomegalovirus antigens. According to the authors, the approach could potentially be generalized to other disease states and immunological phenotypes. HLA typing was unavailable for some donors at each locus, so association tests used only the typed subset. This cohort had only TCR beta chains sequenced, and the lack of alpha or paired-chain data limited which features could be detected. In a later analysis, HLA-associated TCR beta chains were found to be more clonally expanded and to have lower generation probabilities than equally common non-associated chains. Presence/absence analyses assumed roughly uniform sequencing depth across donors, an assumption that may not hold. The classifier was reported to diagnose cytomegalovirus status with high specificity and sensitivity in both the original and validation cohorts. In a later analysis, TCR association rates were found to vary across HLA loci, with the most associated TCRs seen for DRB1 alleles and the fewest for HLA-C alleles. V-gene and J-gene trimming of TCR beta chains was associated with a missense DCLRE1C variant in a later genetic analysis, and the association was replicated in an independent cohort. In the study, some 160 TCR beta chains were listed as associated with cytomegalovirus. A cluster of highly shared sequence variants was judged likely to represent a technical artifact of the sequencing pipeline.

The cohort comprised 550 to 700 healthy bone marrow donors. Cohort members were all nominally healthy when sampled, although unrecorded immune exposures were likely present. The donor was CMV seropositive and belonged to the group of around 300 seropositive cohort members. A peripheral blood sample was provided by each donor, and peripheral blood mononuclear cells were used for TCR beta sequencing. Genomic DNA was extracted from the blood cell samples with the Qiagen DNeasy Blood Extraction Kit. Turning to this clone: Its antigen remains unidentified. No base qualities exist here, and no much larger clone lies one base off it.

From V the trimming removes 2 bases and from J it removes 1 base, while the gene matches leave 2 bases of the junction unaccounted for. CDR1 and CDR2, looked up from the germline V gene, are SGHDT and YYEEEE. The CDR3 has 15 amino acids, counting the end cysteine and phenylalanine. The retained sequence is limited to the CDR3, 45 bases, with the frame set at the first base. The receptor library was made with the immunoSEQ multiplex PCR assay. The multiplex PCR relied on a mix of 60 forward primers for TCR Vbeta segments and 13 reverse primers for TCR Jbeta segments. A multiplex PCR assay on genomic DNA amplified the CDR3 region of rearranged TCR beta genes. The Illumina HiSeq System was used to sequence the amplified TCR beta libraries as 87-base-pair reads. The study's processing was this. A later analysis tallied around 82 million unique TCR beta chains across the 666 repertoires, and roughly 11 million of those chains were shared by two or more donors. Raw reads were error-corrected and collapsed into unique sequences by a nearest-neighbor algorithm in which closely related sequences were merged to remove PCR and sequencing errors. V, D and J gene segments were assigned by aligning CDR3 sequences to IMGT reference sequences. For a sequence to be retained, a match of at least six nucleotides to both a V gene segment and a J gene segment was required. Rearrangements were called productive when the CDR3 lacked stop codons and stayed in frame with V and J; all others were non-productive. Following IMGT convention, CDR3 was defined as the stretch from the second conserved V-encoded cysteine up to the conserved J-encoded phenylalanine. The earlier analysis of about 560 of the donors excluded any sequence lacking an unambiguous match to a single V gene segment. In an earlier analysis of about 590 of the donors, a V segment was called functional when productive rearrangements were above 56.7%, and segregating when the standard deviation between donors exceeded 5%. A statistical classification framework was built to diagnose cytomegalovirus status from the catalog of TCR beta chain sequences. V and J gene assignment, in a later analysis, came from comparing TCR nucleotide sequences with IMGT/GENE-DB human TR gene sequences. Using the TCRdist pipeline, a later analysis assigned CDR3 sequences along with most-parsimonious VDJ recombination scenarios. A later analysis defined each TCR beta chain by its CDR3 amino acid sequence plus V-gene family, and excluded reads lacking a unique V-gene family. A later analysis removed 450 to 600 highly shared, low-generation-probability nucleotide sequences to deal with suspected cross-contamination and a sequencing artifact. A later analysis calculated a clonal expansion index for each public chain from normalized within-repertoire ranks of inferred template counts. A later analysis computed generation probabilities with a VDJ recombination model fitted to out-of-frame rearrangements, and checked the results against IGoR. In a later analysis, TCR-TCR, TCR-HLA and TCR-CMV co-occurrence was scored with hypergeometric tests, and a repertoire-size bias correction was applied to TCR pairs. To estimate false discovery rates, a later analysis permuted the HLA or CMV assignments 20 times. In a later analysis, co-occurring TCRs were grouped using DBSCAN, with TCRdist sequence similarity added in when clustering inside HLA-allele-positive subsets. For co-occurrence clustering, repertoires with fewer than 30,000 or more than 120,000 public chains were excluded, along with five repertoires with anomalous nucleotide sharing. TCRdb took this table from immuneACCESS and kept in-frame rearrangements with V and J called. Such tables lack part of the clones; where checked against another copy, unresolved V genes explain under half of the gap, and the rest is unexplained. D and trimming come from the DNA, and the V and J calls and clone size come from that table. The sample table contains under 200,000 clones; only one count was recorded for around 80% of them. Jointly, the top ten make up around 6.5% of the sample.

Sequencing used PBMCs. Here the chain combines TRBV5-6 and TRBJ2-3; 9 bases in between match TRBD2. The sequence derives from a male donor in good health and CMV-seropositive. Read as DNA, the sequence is TGTGCCAGCAGCTTAAGACTAGCGGGCACAGATACGCAGTATTTT. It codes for CASSLRLAGTDTQYF.